The 15 T cell receptor beta chains reported below all come from one sample, sequenced in a study of cytomegalovirus exposure and HLA in healthy donors (TCRdb year 2017). Libraries were constructed by the immunoSEQ multiplex PCR assay. The immuneACCESS repertoire file appears here via TCRdb, limited to in-frame rearrangements. These files lack a portion of the clones; in checked studies, under half of the deficit traces to unresolved V genes, and the cause of the others is not known. Across this sample there are a few hundred thousand clones, with about 86% seen only once. Clones ranked in the top ten supply approximately 1% of the sample. Sample: PBMCs. All receptors derive from a woman in her late teens or twenties in good health and CMV-seronegative.

The CDR3, as DNA: TGTGCCAGCTCACCCGGACTAGCGGGGCCCTACGAGCAGTACTTC. This gives the protein CASSPGLAGPYEQYF. The chain is built from TRBV18 and TRBJ2-7; 12 nucleotides agree with TRBD2. This CDR3 comprises 15 residues. Trimming took 3 bases from V and 2 from J; bases not matched to a gene: 2. Germline CDR1 and CDR2: KGHSH and LQKENI.

The chain recombines TRBV28 with TRBJ2-5; a possible D gene is TRBD2 (6 bases). Germline CDR1 reads MDHEN; CDR2 reads SYDVKM. The germline V and J ends were trimmed by 1 base and 0 bases, with 12 bases remaining between them. This CDR3 comprises 16 residues. The CDR3 bases are TGTGCCAGCAGTTTATTTAGCGGAGGGTACCAAGAGACCCAGTACTTC. Its translation: CASSLFSGGYQETQYF.

The chain has TRBV21-1 and TRBJ1-4; no DNA check was done on the table's D call, TRBD1. TRBV21-1 is noted as a pseudogene. This CDR3 is built from 18 residues. The CDR3 region is CASSKRFHRAGDNEKLFF. The DNA for the CDR3 is TGTGCCAGCAGCAAAAGATTCCACAGGGCTGGGGATAATGAAAAACTGTTTTTT.

CDR3 nucleotides: TGTGCCAGCAGTCCTAGCGGCCTCGGACCCCTTAATGAGCAGTTCTTC. Its translation is CASSPSGLGPLNEQFF. The chain joins TRBV7-6 to TRBJ2-1; the match to TRBD2 covers 7 bases. Germline V lookup: CDR1 SGHVS, CDR2 FNYEAQ. This CDR3 has 16 residues. J lost 7 bases, V lost 6 bases, and 15 bases had no gene match.

The chain has TRBV7-3 and TRBJ1-2; no clear D. V lost 1 base to trimming and J lost 1 base, with 7 bases between them. Germline V gives CDR1 SGHTA, CDR2 FQGTGA. The CDR3 has 14 amino acids. In DNA, the CDR3 is TGTGCCAGCAGCTTAAACAGCTTTAACTATGGCTACACCTTC. Its translation is CASSLNSFNYGYTF. The full variable domain, rest sourced from reference TRBV7-3 and TRBJ1-2, is GAGVSQTPSNKVTEKGKYVELRCDPISGHTALYWYRQSLGQGPEFLIYFQGTGAADDSGLPNDRFFAVRPEGSVSTLKIQRTERGDSAVYLCASSLNSFNYGYTFGSGTRLTVV.

The chain uses TRBV5-1 and TRBJ1-1; no reliable D call. This CDR3 has 13 residues. Germline V lookup: CDR1 SGHRS, CDR2 YFSETQ. Trimming cost V 4 bases and J 1 base, with 8 bases left between them. CDR3 nucleotides: TGCGCCAGCAGCCTGGAGCCGAACACTGAAGCTTTCTTT. Protein sequence: CASSLEPNTEAFF.

This clone was observed a handful of times. This sequence joins TRBV28 and TRBJ2-7, with D perhaps TRBD2 (5 bases). CDR3 size: 13 residues. The germline V gene encodes CDR1 MDHEN and CDR2 SYDVKM. The V gene lost 2 bases and the J gene lost 0 bases, with 5 bases spanning the gap. The CDR3 DNA reads as TGTGCCAGCAGTTTAGGGAGCTCCTACGAGCAGTACTTC. Its translation is CASSLGSSYEQYF.

V gene TRBV28 combines with J gene TRBJ2-7; 8 bases are a match to TRBD2. Germline CDR1 is MDHEN and CDR2 is SYDVKM. CDR3 length: 14 residues. J was trimmed by 2 bases and V by 3 bases; bases with no gene match: 3. CDR3 in amino acids: CASSFQRETYEQYF. For the CDR3, the DNA is TGTGCCAGCAGTTTCCAGCGGGAGACCTACGAGCAGTACTTC.

The rearrangement links TRBV2 to TRBJ2-3; D might be TRBD1 (6 bases). This CDR3 comprises 15 residues. Germline V gives CDR1 SNHLY, CDR2 FYNNEI. V gave up 1 base and J gave up 4 bases, with 12 bases separating them. This CDR3 is CASSEGTVGSDTQYF. The CDR3 DNA sequence: TGTGCCAGCAGTGAAGGGACAGTGGGATCAGATACGCAGTATTTT.

The V gene is TRBV19, the J gene TRBJ2-7, with 12 bases aligning to TRBD2. The germline V gene has CDR1 LNHDA and CDR2 SQIVND (reference sequence). J lost 1 base, V lost 9 bases, and 4 bases had no gene match. The CDR3 has 14 residues. DNA for the CDR3: TGTGCCAGCAGACTAGCGGGAGATTCCTACGAGCAGTACTTC. This translates into CASRLAGDSYEQYF.

The rearrangement links TRBV9 to TRBJ2-3; D might be TRBD2 (7 bases). This CDR3 region has 16 residues. Germline V CDR1 and CDR2: SGDLS, YYNGEE. Trimming pared 4 bases from V and 3 bases from J, leaving 18 bases between. The CDR3, as DNA: TGTGCCAGCAGCCCTAGTGGGGGGGGCTTTACAGATACGCAGTATTTT. Amino acid sequence: CASSPSGGGFTDTQYF.

DNA for the CDR3: TGTGCCAGCAGCCCGCTGGGGGCTTCCTACGAGCAGTACTTC. It translates to CASSPLGASYEQYF. The chain is built from TRBV7-2 and TRBJ2-7, with D possibly matching TRBD1 (6 bases). Germline-derived CDR1 and CDR2 are SGHTA and FQGNSA. The CDR3 totals 14 residues. The ends were cut back, 5 bases at V and 1 base at J, with 12 bases in the middle.

This chain connects TRBV2 to TRBJ2-7; 9 bases fit TRBD1. CDR3 length: 15 residues. Trimming removed 3 bases from V and 6 bases from J; junction bases left unmatched: 9. Germline V lookup: CDR1 SNHLY, CDR2 FYNNEI. The CDR3 sequence is CASSDLRDRVSEQYF. DNA for the CDR3: TGTGCCAGCAGTGATCTAAGGGACAGGGTTAGCGAGCAGTACTTC. The complete variable domain, with remaining parts taken from reference TRBV2 and TRBJ2-7, reads EPEVTQTPSHQVTQMGQEVILRCVPISNHLYFYWYRQILGQKVEFLVSFYNNEISEKSEIFDDQFSVERPDGSNFTLKIRSTKLEDSAMYFCASSDLRDRVSEQYFGPGTRLTVT.

This clone appeared once. The rearrangement joins TRBV28 to TRBJ1-2; maybe TRBD1 (5 bases). CDR3 length: 12 amino acids. CDR1 and CDR2 from the germline V gene are MDHEN and SYDVKM. V was pared by 8 bases and J by 5 bases, with 12 bases between. This CDR3 reads CASRRPGYGYTF. The DNA for the CDR3 is TGTGCCAGCCGACGCCCAGGGTATGGCTACACCTTC.

The rearrangement joins TRBV15 to TRBJ1-3, with D perhaps TRBD1 (5 bases). Germline V gives CDR1 LNHNV, CDR2 YYDKDF (reference sequence). V lost 9 bases to trimming and J lost 9 bases, with 15 bases between them. The CDR3 length is 12 residues. The CDR3 DNA sequence: TGTGCCACTATGGACGGGGGAGGCACCATATATTTT. Translated: CATMDGGGTIYF. The variable domain in full, with the rest retrieved from reference TRBV15 and TRBJ1-3, is DAMVIQNPRYQVTQFGKPVTLSCSQTLNHNVMYWYQQKSSQAPKLLFHYYDKDFNNEADTPDNFQSRRPNTSFCFLDIRSPGLGDTAMYLCATMDGGGTIYFGEGSWLTVV.